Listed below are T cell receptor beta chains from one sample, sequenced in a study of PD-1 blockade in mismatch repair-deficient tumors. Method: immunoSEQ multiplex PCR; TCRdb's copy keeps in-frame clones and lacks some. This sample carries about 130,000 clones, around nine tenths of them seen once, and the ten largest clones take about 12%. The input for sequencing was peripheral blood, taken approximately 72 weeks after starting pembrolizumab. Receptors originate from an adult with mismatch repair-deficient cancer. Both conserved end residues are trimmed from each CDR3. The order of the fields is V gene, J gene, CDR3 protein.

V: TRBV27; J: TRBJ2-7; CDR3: ASRLTSGRANYEQY
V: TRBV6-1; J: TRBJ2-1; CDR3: ASSEPLLAESYNEQF
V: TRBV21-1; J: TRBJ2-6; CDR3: ASSDRDSPSGANVLT
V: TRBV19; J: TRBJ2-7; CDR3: ASSPLRGQVRHEQY
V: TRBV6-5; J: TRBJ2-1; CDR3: ASSYTAGGRNEQF
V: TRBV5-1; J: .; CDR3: ASSSRQGPGYEQY
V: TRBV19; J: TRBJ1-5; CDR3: ASSIRLDRGNQPQH
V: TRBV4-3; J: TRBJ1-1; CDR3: ASSLVGGGMNTEAF
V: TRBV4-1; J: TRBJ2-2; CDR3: ASSHPPTGGHTGELF
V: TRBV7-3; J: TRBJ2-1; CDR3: ASSRKMGGLAADNEQF
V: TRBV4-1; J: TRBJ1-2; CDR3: ASSQVGSGAKQYGYT
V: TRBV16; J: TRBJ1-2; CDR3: ASSPRQAEYGYT
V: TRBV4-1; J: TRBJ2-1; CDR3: ASSQIYRPGGPLYNEQF
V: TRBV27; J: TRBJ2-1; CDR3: ASVSGPYNEQF
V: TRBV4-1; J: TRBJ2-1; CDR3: ASSQISLAGENEQF
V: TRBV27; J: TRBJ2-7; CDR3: ASSLSLPSGTHEQY
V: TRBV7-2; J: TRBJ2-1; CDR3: ASSKEHSGVNEQF